Reported below is one T cell receptor (beta chain). PCR was performed using 60 Vbeta and 13 Jbeta primers. Here immunoSEQ multiplex PCR was the method, and the copy in TCRdb shows in-frame clones only, minus some. This table holds approximately 35,000 clones, about 79% found once. This specimen belongs to a study of cytomegalovirus exposure and HLA in healthy donors. V shed 5 bases and J 8 bases; nucleotides not matched to a gene: 10. This CDR3 comprises 16 residues. CDR1 and CDR2 from the germline V gene are SGHTA and FQGNSA. The source of this sequence is a woman younger than 30 in good health and CMV-seronegative. Specimen: PBMCs. The V gene is TRBV7-2, the J gene TRBJ2-1, with TRBD2 matching over 12 bases. CDR3 in amino acids: CASSLILAGGHDEQFF. Written as DNA, the CDR3 is TGTGCCAGCAGCCTCATTCTAGCGGGGGGGCATGATGAGCAGTTCTTC.